This T cell receptor beta chain was sequenced for a study of post-analysis software for immune sequencing data. Tagging with unique molecular identifiers was a feature of the TCR beta cDNA libraries. MiXCR, run by TCRdb on the PCR reads, gives a single entry per CDR3 protein. The repertoire consists of 170,000 or so distinct CDR3 sequences, with 30% occurring once and the leading ten covering 1.5%. At least ten counts were recorded for this clonotype. The sequencing sample was made of blood. This clonotype was sampled from a girl aged 10-17 years with multiple sclerosis.

The CDR3 DNA reads as TGCAGCGTTGGACGTATCGGGTACGAGCAGTACTTC. Translated, it gives CSVGRIGYEQYF. The J gene is TRBJ2-7, the V gene TRBV29-1; no definite D call. The CDR3 consists of 12 residues. Germline V gene sequence: CDR1 SQVTM, CDR2 ANQGSEA. V lost 4 bases, J lost 4 bases, and 11 bases lay in between.